This paragraph reports one T cell receptor beta chain. The target of this receptor is not known. No base-level quality is on record; no much larger clone is a single base apart. One collaborating source in Seattle enrolled patients while the patients were actively infected and followed the patients over time throughout the course of disease. Collaborating institutions collected whole blood in K2EDTA tubes following their own protocols. For TCRbeta analysis, collaborators shipped samples in one of three forms: frozen whole blood, isolated PBMCs, or DNA extracted from either of those sample types. TCRbeta CDR3 regions were amplified from genomic DNA using the immunoSEQ Assay, a bias-controlled multiplex PCR. Per the authors' processing: Nucleated cell counts per sample were estimated from amplification of reference gene primers within the assay. To quantify the absolute abundance of each unique TCRbeta CDR3 rearrangement, sequence reads were collapsed and filtered. Productive Simpson clonality was computed per sample as the square root of Simpson's diversity index over productive rearrangements. Not all clones reach the TCRdb copy of this immuneACCESS table, which keeps in-frame sequences only. Checked studies attribute under half of the gap to unresolved V genes and leave the rest unexplained. Clone size and the V and J calls come from that table; the DNA yielded D and trimming. Recorded for this sample are 200,000 to 250,000 clones; roughly 86% of them occurred a single time. The ten largest clones take up 9.5% to 13% of the sample.

CDR1 SQVTM and CDR2 ANQGSEA are derived from the germline V gene. Spanning cysteine to phenylalanine, the CDR3 consists of 14 amino acids. Only the CDR3 part of the read is kept: 42 bases, read in frame from the first base. Trimming removed 6 bases from V and 10 bases from J; the gene matches leave 6 bases unexplained. This record comes from a study of blood T cell repertoires in COVID-19 (dated by TCRdb to about 2020). For context, the study as a whole: The collaborator samples originated in the United States, Italy and Spain and spanned the acute and convalescent phases of COVID-19. Where available, HLA class I and class II types were obtained from metadata supplied by the sample provider rather than from assay-based typing. Samples were obtained from the ongoing ImmuneRACE study (first 160 participants) and from over 1,000 subjects provided by 6 global collaborators. Sample metadata almost always included a de-identified subject ID, COVID-19 status, age in years and sex. Subjects who had been exposed to COVID-19, were actively infected with it, or had recovered from it provided the deeply sampled blood TCRbeta repertoires that made up the dataset. The repertoires were released in a freely available public database intended as a resource for research on the immune response to SARS-CoV-2. The material from the prospective study consisted of cDNA or gDNA derived from T cells, B-cell-depleted T cells, or PBMCs. What the work shows at the level of the full study, not this receptor alone: The amount of clinical and demographic metadata varied by source and participant and was provided uncurated.

The receptor's source is a woman aged 45 to 65 with COVID-19, enrolled during active disease. Input material: peripheral blood. The sequence is built from TRBV29-1 and TRBJ2-1, with 16 central nucleotides matching TRBD2. The nucleotides are TGCAGCGTCGGGACTAGCGGGGGGGCATGGGAGCAGTTCTTC. It translates to CSVGTSGGAWEQFF.